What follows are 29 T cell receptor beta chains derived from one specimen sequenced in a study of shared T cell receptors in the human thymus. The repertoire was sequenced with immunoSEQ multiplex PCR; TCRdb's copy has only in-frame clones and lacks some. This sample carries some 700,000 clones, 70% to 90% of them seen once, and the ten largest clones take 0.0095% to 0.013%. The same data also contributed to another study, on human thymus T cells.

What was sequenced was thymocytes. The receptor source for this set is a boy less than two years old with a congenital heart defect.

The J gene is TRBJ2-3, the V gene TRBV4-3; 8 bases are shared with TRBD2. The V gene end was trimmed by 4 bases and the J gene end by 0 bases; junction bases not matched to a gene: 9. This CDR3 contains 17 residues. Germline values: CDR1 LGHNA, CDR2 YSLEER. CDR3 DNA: TGCGCCAGCAGCCGGGTAGCGGGACGCACTAGCACAGATACGCAGTATTTT. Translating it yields CASSRVAGRTSTDTQYF.

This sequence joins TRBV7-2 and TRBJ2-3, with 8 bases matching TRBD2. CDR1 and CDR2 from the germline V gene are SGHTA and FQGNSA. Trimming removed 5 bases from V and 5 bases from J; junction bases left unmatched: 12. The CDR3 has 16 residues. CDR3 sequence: CASSPGGAGVRDTQYF. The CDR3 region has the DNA TGTGCCAGCAGCCCCGGGGGAGCGGGAGTTAGAGATACGCAGTATTTT.

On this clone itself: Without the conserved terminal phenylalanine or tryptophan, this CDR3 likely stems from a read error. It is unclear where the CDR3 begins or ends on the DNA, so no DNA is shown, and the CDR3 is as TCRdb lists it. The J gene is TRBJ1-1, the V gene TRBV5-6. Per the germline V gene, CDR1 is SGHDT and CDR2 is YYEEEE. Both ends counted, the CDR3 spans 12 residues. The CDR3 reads CASSFRGRDPAV.

Here the CDR3 DNA reads TGTGCCAGCAGCCTGGGACTAGCCTCTCACGAGCAGTACTTC. This sequence encodes CASSLGLASHEQYF. The J gene is TRBJ2-7, the V gene TRBV4-2; 9 nucleotides align to TRBD2. Per the germline V gene, CDR1 is LGHNA and CDR2 is YNFKEQ. The CDR3 sequence is 14 residues long. V lost 4 bases, J lost 5 bases, and 6 bases stayed unmatched.

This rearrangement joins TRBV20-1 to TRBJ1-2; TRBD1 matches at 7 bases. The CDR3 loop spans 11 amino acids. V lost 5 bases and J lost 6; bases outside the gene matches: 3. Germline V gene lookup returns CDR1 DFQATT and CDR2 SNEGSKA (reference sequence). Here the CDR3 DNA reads TGCAGTGCTCGAACAGGGGATGGCTACACCTTC. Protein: CSARTGDGYTF.

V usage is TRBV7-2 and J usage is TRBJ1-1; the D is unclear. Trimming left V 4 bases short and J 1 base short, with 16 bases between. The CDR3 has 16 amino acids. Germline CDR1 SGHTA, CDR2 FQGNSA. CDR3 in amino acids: CASSSTGLLSNTEAFF. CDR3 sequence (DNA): TGTGCCAGCAGCTCAACCGGACTGCTCTCGAACACTGAAGCTTTCTTT.

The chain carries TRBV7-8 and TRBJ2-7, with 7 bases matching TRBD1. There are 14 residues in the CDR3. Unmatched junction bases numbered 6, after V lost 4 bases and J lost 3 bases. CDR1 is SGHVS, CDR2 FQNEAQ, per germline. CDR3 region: CASSYRDSSYEQYF. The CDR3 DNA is TGTGCCAGCAGCTACCGGGACAGCAGCTACGAGCAGTACTTC.

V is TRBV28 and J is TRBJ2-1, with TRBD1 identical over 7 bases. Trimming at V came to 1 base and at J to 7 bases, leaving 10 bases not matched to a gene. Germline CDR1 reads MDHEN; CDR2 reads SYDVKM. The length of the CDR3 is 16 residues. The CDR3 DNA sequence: TGTGCCAGCAGTTTATCTCTAGGGGGCGCGAGGAATGAGCAGTTCTTC. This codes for CASSLSLGGARNEQFF. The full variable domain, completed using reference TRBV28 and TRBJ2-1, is DVKVTQSSRYLVKRTGEKVFLECVQDMDHENMFWYRQDPGLGLRLIYFSYDVKMKEKGDIPEGYSVSREKKERFSLILESASTNQTSMYLCASSLSLGGARNEQFFGPGTRLTVL.

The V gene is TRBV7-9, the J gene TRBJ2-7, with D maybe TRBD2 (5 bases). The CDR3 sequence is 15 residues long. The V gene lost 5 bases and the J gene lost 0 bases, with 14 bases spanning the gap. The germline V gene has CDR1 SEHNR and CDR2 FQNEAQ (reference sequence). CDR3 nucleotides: TGTGCCAGCAGCGTTCAGGCGGGCAGCTCCTACGAGCAGTACTTC. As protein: CASSVQAGSSYEQYF.

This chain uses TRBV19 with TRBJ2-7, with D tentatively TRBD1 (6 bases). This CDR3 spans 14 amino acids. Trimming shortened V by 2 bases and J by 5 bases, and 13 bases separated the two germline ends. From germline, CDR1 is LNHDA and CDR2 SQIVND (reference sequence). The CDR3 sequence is CASSIRTVWHEQYF. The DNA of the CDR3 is TGTGCCAGTAGTATACGGACAGTGTGGCACGAGCAGTACTTC.

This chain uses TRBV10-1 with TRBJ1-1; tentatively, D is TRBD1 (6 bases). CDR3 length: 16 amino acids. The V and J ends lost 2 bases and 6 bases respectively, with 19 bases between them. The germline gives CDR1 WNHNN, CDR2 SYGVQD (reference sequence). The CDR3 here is CASSENPTGRTPEAFF. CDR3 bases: TGCGCCAGCAGTGAGAACCCCACAGGGAGAACCCCTGAAGCTTTCTTT.

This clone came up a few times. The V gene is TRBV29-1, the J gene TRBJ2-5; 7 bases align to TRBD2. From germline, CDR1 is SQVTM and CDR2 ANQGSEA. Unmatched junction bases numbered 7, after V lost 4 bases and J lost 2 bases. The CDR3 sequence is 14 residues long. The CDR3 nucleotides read TGCAGCGTTGTTAGGCTAGCGGAGCAAGAGACCCAGTACTTC. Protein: CSVVRLAEQETQYF.

The CDR3 protein is CASSTDRGMGPNQPQHF. The CDR3 region has the DNA TGTGCCAGTAGCACCGACAGGGGAATGGGGCCCAATCAGCCCCAGCATTTT. This chain connects TRBV19 to TRBJ1-5, with TRBD1 identical over 8 bases. J was trimmed by 3 bases and V by 6 bases; bases with no gene match: 13. The CDR3 runs 17 residues. Germline loops: CDR1 LNHDA, CDR2 SQIVND (reference sequence).

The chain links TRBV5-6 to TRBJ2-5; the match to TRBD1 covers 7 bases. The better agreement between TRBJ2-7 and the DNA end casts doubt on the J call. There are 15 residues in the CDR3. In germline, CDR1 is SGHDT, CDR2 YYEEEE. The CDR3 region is CASSLVGQDSYEQYF. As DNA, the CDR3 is TGTGCCAGCAGCTTGGTTGGACAGGACTCCTACGAGCAGTACTTC.

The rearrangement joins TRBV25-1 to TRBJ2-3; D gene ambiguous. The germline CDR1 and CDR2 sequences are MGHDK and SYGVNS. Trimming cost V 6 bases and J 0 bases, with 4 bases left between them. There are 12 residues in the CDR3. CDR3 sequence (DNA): TGTGCCAGCAGGACTAGCACAGATACGCAGTATTTT. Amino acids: CASRTSTDTQYF.

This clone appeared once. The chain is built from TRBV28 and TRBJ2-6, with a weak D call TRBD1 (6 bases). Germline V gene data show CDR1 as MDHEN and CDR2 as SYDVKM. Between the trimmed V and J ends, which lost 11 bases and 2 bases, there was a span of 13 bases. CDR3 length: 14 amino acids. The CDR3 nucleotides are TGTGCCGCCTGCAGGGGAGCTGGGGCCAACGTCCTGACTTTC. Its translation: CAACRGAGANVLTF.

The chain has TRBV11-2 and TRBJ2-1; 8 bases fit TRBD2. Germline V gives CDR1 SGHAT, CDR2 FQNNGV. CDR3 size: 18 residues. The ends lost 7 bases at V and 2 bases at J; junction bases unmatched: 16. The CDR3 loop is CASKIGSGSNSAYNEQFF. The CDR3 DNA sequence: TGTGCCAGCAAGATCGGGAGCGGGAGCAATTCGGCCTACAATGAGCAGTTCTTC. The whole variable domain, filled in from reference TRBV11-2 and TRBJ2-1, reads EAGVAQSPRYKIIEKRQSVAFWCNPISGHATLYWYQQILGQGPKLLIQFQNNGVVDDSQLPKDRFSAERLKGVDSTLKIQPAKLEDSAVYLCASKIGSGSNSAYNEQFFGPGTRLTVL.

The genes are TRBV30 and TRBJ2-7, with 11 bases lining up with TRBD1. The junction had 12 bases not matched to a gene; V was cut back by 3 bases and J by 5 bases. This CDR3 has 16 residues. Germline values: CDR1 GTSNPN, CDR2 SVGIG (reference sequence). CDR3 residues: CAWSAATDRGLDEQYF. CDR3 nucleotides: TGTGCCTGGAGCGCCGCGACGGACAGGGGGCTCGACGAGCAGTACTTC.

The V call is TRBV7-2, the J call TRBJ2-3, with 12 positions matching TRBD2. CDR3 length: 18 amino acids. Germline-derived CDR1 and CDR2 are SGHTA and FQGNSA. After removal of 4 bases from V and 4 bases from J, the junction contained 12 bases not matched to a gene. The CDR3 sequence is CASSWMTSGSLYADTQYF. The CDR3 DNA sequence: TGTGCCAGCAGCTGGATGACTAGCGGGAGTCTATATGCAGATACGCAGTATTTT.

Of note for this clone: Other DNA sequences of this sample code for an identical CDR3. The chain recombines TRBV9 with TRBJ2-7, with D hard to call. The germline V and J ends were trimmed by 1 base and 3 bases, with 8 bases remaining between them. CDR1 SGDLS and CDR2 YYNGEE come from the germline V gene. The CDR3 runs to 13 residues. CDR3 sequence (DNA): TGTGCCAGCAGCGTATTCCCCGGCTACGAGCAGTACTTC. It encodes CASSVFPGYEQYF.

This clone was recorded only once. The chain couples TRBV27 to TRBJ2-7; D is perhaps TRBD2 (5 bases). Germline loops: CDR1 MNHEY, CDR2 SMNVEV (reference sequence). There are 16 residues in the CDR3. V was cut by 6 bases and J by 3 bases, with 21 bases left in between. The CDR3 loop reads CASRARAASGNYEQYF. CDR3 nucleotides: TGTGCCAGCAGGGCGCGCGCGGCCTCCGGGAACTACGAGCAGTACTTC.

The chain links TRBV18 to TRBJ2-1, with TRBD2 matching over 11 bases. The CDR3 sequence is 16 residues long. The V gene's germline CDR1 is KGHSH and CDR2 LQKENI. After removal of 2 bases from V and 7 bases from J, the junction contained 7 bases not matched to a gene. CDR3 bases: TGTGCCAGCTCACCAACCTTGGGGACTAGCGGTAATGAGCAGTTCTTC. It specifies CASSPTLGTSGNEQFF.

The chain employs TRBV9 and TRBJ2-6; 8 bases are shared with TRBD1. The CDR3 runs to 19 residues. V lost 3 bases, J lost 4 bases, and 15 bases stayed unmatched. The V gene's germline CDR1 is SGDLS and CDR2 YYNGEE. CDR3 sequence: CASSDPGQGPDQGANVLTF. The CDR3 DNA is TGTGCCAGCAGCGACCCAGGACAGGGTCCCGACCAAGGGGCCAACGTCCTGACTTTC. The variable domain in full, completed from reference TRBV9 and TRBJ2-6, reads DSGVTQTPKHLITATGQRVTLRCSPRSGDLSVYWYQQSLDQGLQFLIQYYNGEERAKGNILERFSAQQFPDLHSELNLSSLELGDSALYFCASSDPGQGPDQGANVLTFGAGSRLTVL.

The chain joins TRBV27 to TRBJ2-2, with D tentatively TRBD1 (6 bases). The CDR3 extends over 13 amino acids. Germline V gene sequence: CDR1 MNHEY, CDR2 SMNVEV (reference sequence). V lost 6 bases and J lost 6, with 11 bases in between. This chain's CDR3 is CASRQGSAGELFF. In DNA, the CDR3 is TGTGCCAGCAGGCAGGGGTCGGCCGGGGAGCTGTTTTTT.

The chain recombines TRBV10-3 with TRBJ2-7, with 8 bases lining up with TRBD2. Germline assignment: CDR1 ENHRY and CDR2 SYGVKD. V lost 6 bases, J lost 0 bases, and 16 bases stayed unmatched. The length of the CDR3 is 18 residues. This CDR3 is CAIRGRAGGRGPSYEQYF. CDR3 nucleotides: TGTGCCATCAGGGGGCGCGCGGGAGGCCGAGGCCCCTCCTACGAGCAGTACTTC.

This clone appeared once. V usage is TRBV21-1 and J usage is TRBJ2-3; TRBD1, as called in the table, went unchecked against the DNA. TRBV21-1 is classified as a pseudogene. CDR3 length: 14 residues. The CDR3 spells CASSRDSDTDTQYF. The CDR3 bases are TGTGCCAGCAGCAGGGACAGCGACACAGATACGCAGTATTTT.

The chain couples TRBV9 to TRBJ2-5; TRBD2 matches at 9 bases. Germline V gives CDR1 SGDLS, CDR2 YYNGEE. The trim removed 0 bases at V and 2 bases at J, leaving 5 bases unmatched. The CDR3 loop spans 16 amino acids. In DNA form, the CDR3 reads TGTGCCAGCAGCGTAGGGCTAGCGGGGCATCAAGAGACCCAGTACTTC. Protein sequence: CASSVGLAGHQETQYF.

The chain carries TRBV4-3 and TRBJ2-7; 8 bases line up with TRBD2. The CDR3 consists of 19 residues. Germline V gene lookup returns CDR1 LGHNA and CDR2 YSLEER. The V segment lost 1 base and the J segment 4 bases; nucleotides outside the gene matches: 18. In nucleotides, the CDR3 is TGCGCCAGCAGCCAAGGCCGGGGGGGGCTAAACTATCCAATTTACGAGCAGTACTTC. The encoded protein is CASSQGRGGLNYPIYEQYF.

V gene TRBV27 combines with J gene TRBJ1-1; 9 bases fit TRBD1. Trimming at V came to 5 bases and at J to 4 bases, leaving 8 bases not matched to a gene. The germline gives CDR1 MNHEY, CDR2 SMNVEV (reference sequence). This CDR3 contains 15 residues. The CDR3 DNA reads TGTGCCAGCAGTCTACCGGACAGGGGAAGCACTGAAGCTTTCTTT. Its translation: CASSLPDRGSTEAFF.